This record concerns one TCR beta chain sequence. In the source study's methods: How many nucleated cells were present was estimated from reference gene primer amplification. Measured with immunoSEQ multiplex PCR; TCRdb has only the in-frame clones, and not every one. V, J and clone size are those of that table, while D and trimming were read from the DNA. The sample lists a few hundred thousand clones; approximately 90% were seen once. The entry originates in a study of blood T cell repertoires in COVID-19. About the study: The United States, Italy and Spain provided the acute and convalescent COVID-19 samples. The cDNA or gDNA used as material had been derived from T cells, B-cell-depleted T cells, or PBMCs.

Germline CDR1 LNHNV, CDR2 YYDKDF (reference sequence). With 1 base clipped from V and 4 bases from J, the junction kept 4 bases outside the gene matches. The CDR3 sequence is 15 residues long. The V call is TRBV15, the J call TRBJ2-5; 9 bases match TRBD2. Sequenced material: peripheral blood. The receptor's source is a young woman who had recovered from COVID-19. The CDR3 DNA reads as TGTGCCACCAGCAGAGGGGATAGCGGGAGAGAGACCCAGTACTTC. The encoded protein is CATSRGDSGRETQYF.